This paragraph covers one TCR beta chain sequence. Its target is not known. This CDR3 comprises 13 residues. CDR1 and CDR2 from the germline V gene are DFQATT and SNEGSKA (reference sequence). V lost 3 bases and J lost 8, with 16 bases in between. The sorted Tregs were CD4+CD25+CD127-/low cells. Findings and limits, study-wide: The larger-cohort validation was restricted to a single TCR beta V-J rearrangement rather than whole repertoires. Tumor memory CD4+ T cell TCR gene usage was found to cluster with blood and lymph node memory CD4+ cells and with lymph node naive CD4+ cells. Tumor Treg TCRs overlapped most with tumor naive CD4+ cells.

Semi-nested PCR with Nested Universal Primer A followed constant-region reverse priming of full-length variable regions. MiXCR was run by TCRdb on the 5' RACE reads, yielding one entry per CDR3 protein. This repertoire shows more than 10,000 distinct CDR3 sequences, 51% found once; its top ten account for 12%. The sample was tumor-infiltrating Tregs sorted from the breast tumor. The chain is built from TRBV20-1 and TRBJ1-2; D gene uncertain. This clonotype was sampled from a female donor with breast cancer. As DNA, the CDR3 is TGCAGTGCTAGGCTGAGTACCCTTATGGGCTACACCTTC. Protein: CSARLSTLMGYTF.